Reported below is one TCR beta chain. The table lists this clone with a few counts. What antigen it recognizes has not been identified. Qualities for individual bases were not recorded, and no much larger clone is one base off. This entry is derived from a study of T cell changes during pregnancy in multiple sclerosis (dated by TCRdb to between 2018 and 2021). About the investigation overall: The study examined how the T cell repertoire changed over the course of pregnancy in women with multiple sclerosis.

The library was built by means of the immunoSEQ multiplex PCR assay. TCRdb holds this immuneACCESS table with in-frame rearrangements only. Some clones are missing; in checked studies, unresolved V genes explain under half, and the rest has no known cause. The sample table records nearly 20,000 clones; 70% to 90% of these occur just once. Clones ranked in the top ten supply roughly 5% of the sample. Source: CD8+ T cells from peripheral blood mononuclear cells, taken in the third trimester of pregnancy. The clonotype originates from a female donor in good health, enrolled as a control in a pregnancy study.

The DNA is TGTGCCAGCAGTTACGGCGGGTTTCAAGCTTTCTTT. Its product reads: CASSYGGFQAFF. The chain couples TRBV6-5 to TRBJ1-1, with the D gene not clear enough to name. V was cut back by 2 bases and J by 9 bases, leaving a gap of 10 bases between them. The cysteine opens and the phenylalanine closes a CDR3 of 12 amino acids. Only the CDR3 part of the read is kept: 36 bases, read in frame from the first base. According to the germline V gene, CDR1 reads MNHEY and CDR2 reads SVGAGI.